Listed below are T cell receptor beta chains from one sample, sequenced in a study of early stage breast cancer tumors. Only in-frame clones appear in the TCRdb table, and some are missing; sequencing was by immunoSEQ multiplex PCR. The profile shows 45,000 to 65,000 clones, around 80% of them singletons. The source material was blood. The receptors derive from a person aged 40 to 50 with breast cancer. Each CDR3 is given with its conserved first and last residue. D genes are given only for firm matches. The size of a clone is reported for some rows only, either as once, few or many, or as a class for expanded clones.

TRBJ2-1	-	TRBD2	TRBV2	CASSLSGRSDEQFF	TGTGCCAGCAGTTTGAGCGGGAGAAGTGATGAGCAGTTCTTC
TRBJ2-1	-	-	TRBV2	CASSRLSGDEQFF	TGTGCCAGCAGTAGGCTTAGTGGTGATGAGCAGTTCTTC
TRBJ1-1	-	TRBD1	TRBV5-1	CASTRTGLDTEAFF	TGCGCCAGCACTCGGACAGGGTTGGACACTGAAGCTTTCTTT
TRBJ2-1	-	-	TRBV29-1	CSVAAGAGSYNEQFF	TGCAGCGTTGCCGCGGGGGCTGGGTCCTACAATGAGCAGTTCTTC
TRBJ1-2	-	TRBD1	TRBV6-1	CATRNRGRNYGYTF	TGTGCCACCAGGAACAGGGGGCGAAACTATGGCTACACCTTC
TRBJ2-3	-	-	TRBV29-1	CSVGRTGTDTQYF	TGCAGCGTTGGGAGAACGGGCACAGATACGCAGTATTTT
TRBJ1-2	once	-	TRBV28	CASTLESPRFYGYTF	TGTGCCAGCACCCTGGAAAGCCCAAGGTTCTATGGCTACACCTTC
TRBJ2-1	-	TRBD2	TRBV2	CASSSTSGGEREQFF	TGTGCCAGCAGCTCTACTAGCGGAGGAGAGCGAGAGCAGTTCTTC
TRBJ2-3	-	-	TRBV7-9	CASSLGGRDTDTQYF	TGTGCCAGCAGCTTAGGAGGTCGGGACACAGATACGCAGTATTTT
TRBJ1-5	-	-	TRBV11-1	CASSEGLNQPQHF	TGTGCCAGCAGCGAGGGGCTCAATCAGCCCCAGCATTTT
TRBJ2-7	-	-	TRBV23-1	CASRGDSGTFSYEQYF	TGCGCCAGCCGGGGGGACAGCGGGACCTTCTCCTACGAGCAGTACTTC
TRBJ1-1	-	-	TRBV5-1	CASSLFPGFSEAFF	TGCGCCAGCAGCTTGTTTCCAGGGTTCTCTGAAGCTTTCTTT
TRBJ1-2	-	TRBD1	TRBV7-2	CASSSTDRGRYGYTF	TGTGCCAGCAGCTCGACCGACAGGGGGCGATATGGCTACACCTTC
TRBJ2-7	-	TRBD1	TRBV19	CASSTSKTGTGDEQYF	TGTGCCAGTAGTACGTCAAAAACCGGGACAGGTGACGAGCAGTACTTC
TRBJ2-1	few	-	TRBV18	CASSPGTQLPGNEQFF	TGTGCCAGCTCACCCGGGACACAATTACCGGGCAATGAGCAGTTCTTC
TRBJ2-4	once	-	TRBV4-1	CASSQGPGLRVQYF	TGCGCCAGCAGCCAAGGGCCTGGACTCAGAGTTCAGTACTTC
TRBJ1-1	-	-	TRBV2	CASRATRTNTEAFF	TGTGCCAGCAGGGCAACGAGGACTAACACTGAAGCTTTCTTT
TRBJ2-4	-	TRBD1	TRBV4-1	CASSHDRGPQNIQYF	TGCGCCAGCAGCCATGACAGGGGTCCCCAAAACATTCAGTACTTC
TRBJ1-2	-	-	TRBV6-1	CASSPRDGYTF	TGTGCCAGCAGTCCCCGGGATGGCTACACCTTC
TRBJ1-2	-	TRBD1	TRBV18	CASSPTGGSGYGYTF	TGTGCCAGCTCACCGACAGGGGGGAGTGGTTATGGCTACACCTTC
TRBJ2-1	-	-	TRBV7-9	CASSWGLVNEQFF	TGTGCCAGCAGCTGGGGACTTGTTAATGAGCAGTTCTTC
TRBJ2-3	-	-	TRBV2	CASSGGDDGSTDTQYF	TGTGCCAGCAGTGGGGGAGATGACGGATCCACAGATACGCAGTATTTT